This entry describes one TCR beta chain. Per the authors' pipeline: Using reference gene primer amplification, nucleated cell counts were estimated. Clones were read by immunoSEQ multiplex PCR, and TCRdb kept only the in-frame ones, dropping some. That table furnishes V, J and clone size, whereas the DNA furnished D and trimming. The sample lists roughly 140,000 clones; around four fifths were seen once. The sample comes from a study of blood T cell repertoires in COVID-19. Study context: The origin of the acute and convalescent COVID-19 samples was the United States, Italy and Spain. T cells, B-cell-depleted T cells, or PBMCs supplied cDNA or gDNA.

Germline CDR1 and CDR2: MNHEY and SMNVEV (reference sequence). Germline trimming cut 1 base from V and 4 bases from J; bases unmatched to any gene: 16. This CDR3 is 20 amino acids long. Sequencing input: peripheral blood. This receptor was obtained from a woman at least 80 years old with acute or convalescent COVID-19. The V and J genes are TRBV27 and TRBJ1-6; the match to TRBD1 covers 7 bases. The CDR3 sequence is CASSLFLRFGAGGYNSPLHF. The CDR3, as DNA: TGTGCCAGCAGTTTATTTCTTCGTTTTGGGGCAGGGGGTTATAATTCACCCCTCCACTTT.